This passage covers 8 T cell receptor beta chains from one sample sequenced in a study of early T cells in non-severe SARS-CoV-2 infection. Via MiXCR, TCRdb re-called the 5' RACE reads, giving one row per CDR3 protein. The table lists about 55,000 distinct CDR3 sequences, around 6.6% of them singletons. This specimen consisted of whole blood, obtained at baseline. These receptors came from an adult who was a healthcare worker with PCR-confirmed SARS-CoV-2 infection or an uninfected control (not recorded which).

This clonotype was counted ten times or more. The chain employs TRBV27 and TRBJ2-3; D not certain. In germline, CDR1 is MNHEY, CDR2 SMNVEV (reference sequence). V was pared by 5 bases and J by 1 base, with 4 bases between. The CDR3 is 12 amino acids. The CDR3 coding sequence is TGTGCCAGCAGTCCACGCACAGATACGCAGTATTTT. It translates to CASSPRTDTQYF.

In its sample, this clonotype was seen many times. The J gene is TRBJ2-3, the V gene TRBV7-2; a possible D gene is TRBD1 (5 bases). CDR3 length: 11 residues. V was trimmed by 5 bases and J by 7 bases, leaving 7 bases between them. The germline gives CDR1 SGHTA, CDR2 FQGNSA. The CDR3 DNA reads as TGTGCCAGCAGCGACAGATATACGCAGTATTTT. It is translated as CASSDRYTQYF. Combining the CDR3 with reference TRBV7-2 and TRBJ2-3 gives the whole variable domain GAGVSQSPSNKVTEKGKDVELRCDPISGHTALYWYRQSLGQGLEFLIYFQGNSAPDKSGLPSDRFSAERTGGSVSTLTIQRTQQEDSAVYLCASSDRYTQYFGPGTRLTVL.

The V and J genes are TRBV12-3 or TRBV12-4 and TRBJ2-2, with D hard to call. Trimming stripped 2 bases from V and 7 bases from J, with 2 bases between. The CDR3 is 11 amino acids. This chain's CDR3 is CASSLHGELFF. CDR3 DNA: TGTGCCAGCAGTTTACACGGGGAGCTGTTTTTT.

This clonotype has at least ten counts. The chain links TRBV20-1 to TRBJ1-5; D uncertain. CDR1 DFQATT and CDR2 SNEGSKA come from the germline V gene (reference sequence). Trimming cost V 1 base and J 3 bases, with 10 bases left between them. The CDR3 length is 14 residues. In DNA, the CDR3 is TGCAGTGCTAGAGCCGGAGGAGTCAATCAGCCCCAGCATTTT. It is translated as CSARAGGVNQPQHF.

The sample holds a few counts of this clonotype. The chain recombines TRBV14 with TRBJ1-1, with D tentatively TRBD1 (5 bases). The CDR3 has 12 residues. V lost 2 bases, J lost 7 bases, and 8 bases lay in between. Germline CDR1 SGHDN, CDR2 FVKESK. CDR3: CASSQRGIEAFF. As DNA, the CDR3 is TGTGCCAGCAGCCAACGGGGGATTGAAGCTTTCTTT.

This clonotype was counted ten times or more. Relative to the germline gene, one junction end is altered; a read error may explain this. J is TRBJ1-1 and V is TRBV7-7; D unresolved. Germline V lookup: CDR1 SSHAT, CDR2 FNYEAQ (reference sequence). This CDR3 region has 17 residues. This chain's CDR3 is CASSLALPSHMNTEAFF. The DNA for the CDR3 is TGTGCTAGCAGCTTAGCCTTGCCCTCGCATATGAACACTGAAGCTTTCTTT.

The CDR3 coding sequence is TGCAGTGCTGACCCGTACAGGGACTCACCCCTCCACTTT. It specifies CSADPYRDSPLHF. The gene calls are TRBV20-1 and TRBJ1-6; a weak D match, TRBD1 (6 bases). Germline V gives CDR1 DFQATT, CDR2 SNEGSKA (reference sequence). Trimming took 5 bases from V and 10 from J, leaving 15 bases between them. The CDR3 covers 13 residues.

This clonotype was recorded a few times. The chain couples TRBV4-3 to TRBJ1-1; the D is unclear. The germline V and J ends were trimmed by 0 bases and 7 bases, with 15 bases remaining between them. Germline values: CDR1 LGHNA, CDR2 YSLEER. CDR3 length: 15 residues. DNA for the CDR3: TGCGCCAGCAGCCAAGATAGATGGCGGGGAGTTGAAGCTTTCTTT. Translated, it gives CASSQDRWRGVEAFF.